This entry lists 32 T cell receptor beta chains sequenced from one sample in a study of blood T cell repertoires in COVID-19. Assay: immunoSEQ multiplex PCR; the TCRdb copy retains only in-frame clones and omits some. The table lists around 190,000 clones, more than 80% of them singletons, with 7.5% to 10% in the top ten. Sequences were obtained from PBMCs or T cells enriched from blood (not recorded which). These receptors were taken from a man in his forties who had recovered from COVID-19.

This chain uses TRBV5-1 with TRBJ2-7; TRBD1 matches 7 bases. The CDR3 extends over 16 amino acids. Germline loops: CDR1 SGHRS, CDR2 YFSETQ. The junction had 6 bases not matched to a gene; V was cut back by 0 bases and J by 0 bases. The CDR3 sequence: CASSLAPTGASYEQYF. CDR3 bases: TGCGCCAGCAGCTTGGCCCCCACAGGGGCCTCCTACGAGCAGTACTTC.

This clone showed up just once. The chain links TRBV21-1 to TRBJ2-7; the D call TRBD2 from the table was never checked on the DNA. TRBV21-1 is a pseudogene locus. The CDR3 consists of 14 residues. This CDR3 is CASSRRGFRCEQYF. CDR3 coding DNA: TGTGCCAGCAGTCGTCGGGGGTTTAGGTGCGAGCAGTACTTC.

This clone was detected once. The rearrangement uses TRBV5-1 and TRBJ2-4, with 7 bases lining up with TRBD2. Germline V gene data show CDR1 as SGHRS and CDR2 as YFSETQ. V was clipped by 3 bases and J by 1 base; unmatched bases: 4. This CDR3 has 15 residues. The CDR3: CASSSSGNAKNIQYF. CDR3 nucleotides: TGCGCCAGCAGCTCCAGCGGGAACGCCAAAAACATTCAGTACTTC.

V is TRBV7-3 and J is TRBJ2-1; 8 bases are a match to TRBD2. The junction had 14 bases not matched to a gene; V was cut back by 5 bases and J by 8 bases. Germline V lookup: CDR1 SGHTA, CDR2 FQGTGA. The CDR3 spans 16 residues. CDR3 sequence reads: CASSPLGGRSFDEQFF. The DNA of the CDR3 is TGTGCCAGCAGCCCCTTAGGCGGGAGGAGTTTTGATGAGCAGTTCTTC.

This rearrangement joins TRBV28 to TRBJ1-3; 7 bases fit TRBD1. V was pared by 9 bases and J by 1 base, with 9 bases of the junction left unmatched. Germline V CDR1 and CDR2: MDHEN, SYDVKM. The CDR3 covers 15 residues. The CDR3 coding sequence is TGTGCCAGTGGGCGTAGGGGGCATTCTGGAAACACCATATATTTT. It codes for CASGRRGHSGNTIYF.

CDR3 bases: TGTGCCAGCAGTTACTCAGGTCAGGGTATCAATCAGCCCCAGCATTTT. Translating it yields CASSYSGQGINQPQHF. V usage is TRBV6-5 and J usage is TRBJ1-5; D may be TRBD1 (5 bases). Germline V gives CDR1 MNHEY, CDR2 SVGAGI. CDR3 length: 16 amino acids. Trimming stripped 0 bases from V and 3 bases from J, with 12 bases between.

The sample holds a few counts of this clone. The CDR3 loop is CASSSGTGGSEQYF. CDR3 sequence (DNA): TGTGCCAGCAGCTCCGGGACAGGAGGGAGCGAGCAGTACTTC. V gene TRBV11-2 combines with J gene TRBJ2-7, with 8 bases that match TRBD1. This CDR3 spans 14 amino acids. V gave up 4 bases and J gave up 6 bases; unmatched junction bases: 8. Germline assignment: CDR1 SGHAT and CDR2 FQNNGV.

The chain joins TRBV4-1 to TRBJ2-7; 13 bases are shared with TRBD2. The CDR3 runs to 20 residues. Trimming took 2 bases from V and 5 from J; bases not matched to a gene: 18. The germline gives CDR1 MGHRA, CDR2 YSYEKL. The CDR3 spells CASSQRSGLAGEVGSHEQYF. In nucleotides, the CDR3 is TGCGCCAGCAGCCAACGGTCAGGACTAGCGGGAGAAGTCGGTAGCCACGAGCAGTACTTC.

The V and J genes are TRBV4-1 and TRBJ2-1; 10 bases are a match to TRBD2. V shed 1 base, J shed 12 bases, and the junction held 6 bases outside the gene matches. The germline gives CDR1 MGHRA, CDR2 YSYEKL. CDR3 length: 14 residues. CDR3 sequence: CASSQAGLATLQFF. CDR3 DNA sequence: TGCGCCAGCAGCCAAGCGGGACTAGCGACCCTGCAGTTCTTC.

This clone was recorded only once. The V gene is TRBV14, the J gene TRBJ1-2; D remains ambiguous. The CDR3 is made up of 16 amino acids. The V end was cut by 4 bases, the J end by 0 bases, with 15 bases between. Looked up from germline, CDR1 is SGHDN and CDR2 is FVKESK. The CDR3 sequence is CASSLTPGFPNYGYTF. In DNA form, the CDR3 reads TGTGCCAGCAGCCTAACCCCGGGATTCCCTAACTATGGCTACACCTTC.

The chain carries TRBV10-3 and TRBJ2-1, with 7 bases aligning to TRBD2. With V trimmed by 0 bases and J by 7 bases, 3 bases remained unmatched. This CDR3 spans 14 amino acids. Per germline, CDR1 ENHRY and CDR2 SYGVKD. The CDR3 nucleotides are TGTGCCATCAGTGAGTCAGGGACTATTAATGAGCAGTTCTTC. Residues: CAISESGTINEQFF.

This clone was detected only a few times. V usage is TRBV18 and J usage is TRBJ2-3; 8 bases fit TRBD2. Losses at the gene ends were 0 bases for V and 5 bases for J; bases not matched to a gene: 7. Per germline, CDR1 KGHSH and CDR2 LQKENI. The CDR3 runs to 16 residues. CDR3 sequence reads: CASSPPTGGLRDTQYF. CDR3 bases: TGTGCCAGCTCACCACCTACGGGAGGGCTCCGAGATACGCAGTATTTT.

This chain uses TRBV6-5 with TRBJ2-2; D call uncertain. This CDR3 is built from 13 residues. From germline, CDR1 is MNHEY and CDR2 SVGAGI. V lost 2 bases and J lost 9, with 10 bases in between. The CDR3 DNA follows: TGTGCCAGCAGTTACATATTACACCGGGAGCTGTTTTTT. Encoded protein: CASSYILHRELFF.

In this sample, this clone turned up once. The chain has TRBV29-1 and TRBJ2-2; D might be TRBD2 (8 bases). Germline lookup yields CDR1 SQVTM and CDR2 ANQGSEA. The CDR3 is made up of 14 amino acids. The V and J ends lost 8 bases and 5 bases respectively, with 18 bases between them. The CDR3 DNA sequence: TGCAGCACCCCGGGAGGGGGCAGTACCGGGGAGCTGTTTTTT. Translation: CSTPGGGSTGELFF.

This chain connects TRBV11-2 to TRBJ2-1; 7 bases map to TRBD1. CDR1 is SGHAT, CDR2 FQNNGV, per germline. The V gene end was trimmed by 4 bases and the J gene end by 3 bases; junction bases not matched to a gene: 3. The CDR3 is 14 amino acids. The CDR3 sequence is CASSSRQGYNEQFF. The CDR3 DNA reads TGTGCCAGCAGCTCCCGACAGGGCTACAATGAGCAGTTCTTC.

In DNA, the CDR3 is TGTGCCAGTAGTCCGATAGACAGGGTCTGGGACGTCCTGACTTTC. It translates to CASSPIDRVWDVLTF. The chain carries TRBV19 and TRBJ2-6, with TRBD1 matching over 7 bases. In germline, CDR1 is LNHDA, CDR2 SQIVND (reference sequence). Trimming removed 5 bases from V and 11 bases from J; junction bases left unmatched: 12. The CDR3 loop spans 15 amino acids.

J is TRBJ1-1 and V is TRBV6-5; D gene ambiguous. There are 14 residues in the CDR3. Per germline, CDR1 MNHEY and CDR2 SVGAGI. V lost 6 bases and J 4 bases, leaving 15 bases between the germline ends. The CDR3, as DNA: TGTGCCAGCAGCAGCGAGGACTGGAGCACTGAAGCTTTCTTT. Residues: CASSSEDWSTEAFF.

This chain connects TRBV30 to TRBJ2-1, with D maybe TRBD1 (6 bases). Per germline, CDR1 GTSNPN and CDR2 SVGIG (reference sequence). V lost 0 bases to trimming and J lost 12 bases, with 15 bases between them. The length of the CDR3 is 13 residues. Here the CDR3 DNA reads TGTGCCTGGAGTGTACAGGGAGTGAATCGGCAGTTCTTC. Translating it yields CAWSVQGVNRQFF.

This chain connects TRBV18 to TRBJ2-7, with 10 bases that match TRBD2. Trimming cost V 3 bases and J 3 bases; bases outside gene matches: 14. Germline loops: CDR1 KGHSH, CDR2 LQKENI. The CDR3 spans 18 residues. CDR3 residues: CASSPSLAGRSNDYEQYF. The DNA of the CDR3 is TGTGCCAGCTCACCGTCACTAGCGGGACGATCTAACGACTACGAGCAGTACTTC.

The V gene is TRBV7-6, the J gene TRBJ2-2, with TRBD2 matching 7 bases. The V segment lost 6 bases and the J segment 8 bases; nucleotides outside the gene matches: 12. The CDR3 has 15 residues. Per the germline V gene, CDR1 is SGHVS and CDR2 is FNYEAQ. The CDR3 region has the DNA TGTGCCAGCAGTCTTAGGGGAGGGGAGAGAGGGGAGCTGTTTTTT. Translation: CASSLRGGERGELFF.

J is TRBJ2-3 and V is TRBV30; TRBD2 agrees at 7 bases. V was pared by 2 bases and J by 4 bases, with 6 bases of the junction left unmatched. The CDR3 has 14 residues. Germline V lookup: CDR1 GTSNPN, CDR2 SVGIG (reference sequence). CDR3 coding DNA: TGTGCCTGGAGTTGGGGGGGGATGGCAGATACGCAGTATTTT. This translates into CAWSWGGMADTQYF.

The V gene is TRBV5-1, the J gene TRBJ2-7; D is possibly TRBD1 (6 bases). Trimming took off 1 base at V and 4 bases at J, with 15 bases between the two ends. The CDR3 has 15 amino acids. The germline V gene has CDR1 SGHRS and CDR2 YFSETQ. CDR3 sequence: CASSLYAGVEYEQYF. The CDR3 DNA sequence: TGCGCCAGCAGCTTGTATGCAGGGGTCGAGTACGAGCAGTACTTC.

This chain joins TRBV2 and TRBJ2-3, with TRBD2 identical over 13 bases. The germline V gene has CDR1 SNHLY and CDR2 FYNNEI. CDR3 size: 15 residues. V was pared by 6 bases and J by 8 bases, with 8 bases of the junction left unmatched. As DNA, the CDR3 is TGTGCCAGCAGCTTACTAGCGGGGGGGCCTCTTACGCAGTATTTT. It specifies CASSLLAGGPLTQYF.

The rearrangement uses TRBV15 and TRBJ2-7; D might be TRBD2 (6 bases). Trimming took 3 bases from V and 5 from J, leaving 14 bases between them. This CDR3 contains 14 residues. Per germline, CDR1 LNHNV and CDR2 YYDKDF (reference sequence). The CDR3 DNA reads as TGTGCCACCAGCAGCCCCGGGAGTAAGGACGAGCAGTACTTC. Translating it yields CATSSPGSKDEQYF.

The V call is TRBV2, the J call TRBJ2-7, with D possibly matching TRBD1 (7 bases). Trimming pared 7 bases from V and 2 bases from J, leaving 12 bases between. Germline CDR1 is SNHLY and CDR2 is FYNNEI. The CDR3 extends over 13 amino acids. As DNA, the CDR3 is TGTGCCAGCATGCAGGGGGGCCCCTACGAGCAGTACTTC. This encodes CASMQGGPYEQYF.

The J gene is TRBJ2-3, the V gene TRBV6-6; D is unresolved. V gave up 0 bases and J gave up 5 bases, with 6 bases separating them. This CDR3 has 13 residues. Looked up from germline, CDR1 is MNHNY and CDR2 is SVGAGI (reference sequence). The CDR3 region has the DNA TGTGCCAGCAGTTACTCGAGTAGAGATACGCAGTATTTT. This sequence encodes CASSYSSRDTQYF.

V gene TRBV5-1 combines with J gene TRBJ2-7, with TRBD1 identical over 9 bases. Losses at the gene ends were 5 bases for V and 2 bases for J; bases not matched to a gene: 11. CDR1 and CDR2 (germline): SGHRS, YFSETQ. There are 16 residues in the CDR3. The CDR3 nucleotides are TGCGCCAGCAGTGAGAATTCCGGGACAGGGACCTACGAGCAGTACTTC. It specifies CASSENSGTGTYEQYF.

The chain couples TRBV4-1 to TRBJ1-4, with 8 bases fitting TRBD1. The CDR3 extends over 14 amino acids. Looked up from germline, CDR1 is MGHRA and CDR2 is YSYEKL. V trimming: 2 bases; J trimming: 7 bases; junction bases outside the gene matches: 3. The CDR3 here is CASSQPGQVEKLFF. As DNA, the CDR3 is TGCGCCAGCAGCCAACCGGGACAGGTTGAAAAACTGTTTTTT.

This clone was seen only a few times. The chain joins TRBV15 to TRBJ2-2, with D perhaps matching TRBD2 (6 bases). From germline, CDR1 is LNHNV and CDR2 YYDKDF (reference sequence). The V and J ends lost 0 bases and 2 bases respectively, with 13 bases between them. This CDR3 is built from 17 residues. CDR3 amino acids: CATSRDRREANTGELFF. CDR3 sequence (DNA): TGTGCCACCAGCAGAGATAGGAGGGAGGCCAACACCGGGGAGCTGTTTTTT.

The chain has TRBV19 and TRBJ2-3; D is perhaps TRBD2 (6 bases). The CDR3 extends over 17 amino acids. V was pared by 5 bases and J by 2 bases, with 20 bases between. From germline, CDR1 is LNHDA and CDR2 SQIVND (reference sequence). CDR3 in DNA: TGTGCCAGTAGTCCCTGGATGATAGCGGTCCCCACAGATACGCAGTATTTT. This gives the protein CASSPWMIAVPTDTQYF.

The chain employs TRBV5-6 and TRBJ1-1, with a weak D call TRBD1 (5 bases). Trimming took 5 bases from V and 0 from J, leaving 11 bases between them. Germline V gene data show CDR1 as SGHDT and CDR2 as YYEEEE. The CDR3 runs to 14 residues. The CDR3 DNA reads as TGTGCCAGCAGAATACAGGTCATGAACACTGAAGCTTTCTTT. It is translated as CASRIQVMNTEAFF.

The chain joins TRBV7-8 to TRBJ1-1, with TRBD1 as a possible D gene (6 bases). V lost 5 bases to trimming and J lost 1 base, with 8 bases between them. The CDR3 totals 13 residues. Per germline, CDR1 SGHVS and CDR2 FQNEAQ. In DNA form, the CDR3 reads TGTGCCAGCAGCCAGACAGGGAACACTGAAGCTTTCTTT. As protein: CASSQTGNTEAFF. The full variable domain, with the rest looked up from reference TRBV7-8 and TRBJ1-1, is GAGVSQSPRYKVAKRGQDVALRCDPISGHVSLFWYQQALGQGPEFLTYFQNEAQLDKSGLPSDRFFAERPEGSVSTLKIQRTQQEDSAVYLCASSQTGNTEAFFGQGTRLTVV.